This TCR beta chain stems from a study of CD8 T cells in ankylosing spondylitis. General study results and limits: A TCR beta motif of 7 to 9 highly homologous variants seemed to mark ankylosing spondylitis blood.

The CDR3 has 14 residues. The germline gives CDR1 SQVTM, CDR2 ANQGSEA. Trimming took 4 bases from V and 1 from J; bases not matched to a gene: 0. Notes on this clonotype: Its antigen is unidentified.

Researchers built TCR beta libraries using quantitative 5'-RACE with molecular barcodes. MiXCR was run by TCRdb on the 5' RACE reads, yielding one entry per CDR3 protein. The profile covers about 250,000 distinct CDR3 sequences, with about a sixth appearing a single time and less than 35% taken by the ten largest. The chain has TRBV29-1 and TRBJ2-2, with 10 bases that match TRBD2. Sequenced sample: blood, either unsorted or a sorted T cell fraction (not recorded which). The sequence was obtained from a male donor with ankylosing spondylitis or in good health (not recorded which). Here the CDR3 reads CSVGLAGNTGELFF. CDR3 nucleotides: TGCAGCGTTGGACTAGCGGGGAACACCGGGGAGCTGTTTTTT.